Below, 26 T cell receptor beta chains from the same sample are listed, as sequenced in a study of blood T cell repertoires in COVID-19. The table came from immunoSEQ multiplex PCR; TCRdb's copy has only in-frame clones and leaves some out. The repertoire holds some 340,000 clones, with around 87% as singletons. The sample taken for sequencing was PBMCs or T cells enriched from blood (not recorded which). The receptors were sampled from a woman between 25 and 40 years old who had recovered from COVID-19.

J is TRBJ2-3 and V is TRBV7-3; 8 bases are a match to TRBD1. The V gene end was trimmed by 4 bases and the J gene end by 4 bases; junction bases not matched to a gene: 7. Germline V gene sequence: CDR1 SGHTA, CDR2 FQGTGA. There are 15 residues in the CDR3. CDR3: CASSSTGEVSDTQYF. Here the CDR3 DNA reads TGTGCCAGCAGCTCGACAGGGGAGGTTTCAGATACGCAGTATTTT.

The rearrangement uses TRBV30 and TRBJ1-2; TRBD1 agrees at 8 bases. The CDR3 is 13 amino acids. CDR1 and CDR2 (germline): GTSNPN, SVGIG (reference sequence). V shed 1 base and J 5 bases; nucleotides not matched to a gene: 3. DNA of the CDR3: TGTGCCTGGAGTGAACAGGGGGAATATGGCTACACCTTC. Translating gives CAWSEQGEYGYTF.

The gene calls are TRBV24-1 and TRBJ1-2, with TRBD1 matching over 11 bases. The germline V gene encodes CDR1 KGHDR and CDR2 SFDVKD. The CDR3 totals 15 residues. The J segment lost 7 bases and the V segment lost 3 bases, leaving 6 bases of the junction unmatched. In DNA form, the CDR3 reads TGTGCCACCAGTGATCCCGGGACAGGGGGTCTTGGCTACACCTTC. Translating gives CATSDPGTGGLGYTF.

The rearrangement uses TRBV7-8 and TRBJ1-1; D may be TRBD1 (5 bases). With 1 base removed from V and 6 bases from J, the gap between germline ends came to 12 bases. The CDR3 loop spans 14 amino acids. CDR1 is SGHVS and CDR2 is FQNEAQ in the germline V gene. CDR3 loop: CASSLGRETAEAFF. CDR3 DNA: TGTGCCAGCAGCTTAGGCAGGGAAACCGCTGAAGCTTTCTTT.

V usage is TRBV7-2 and J usage is TRBJ1-3; D is undetermined. The germline gives CDR1 SGHTA, CDR2 FQGNSA. V dropped 1 base and J dropped 0 bases, with 7 bases sitting between them. There are 15 residues in the CDR3. This CDR3 reads CASSLEWSSGNTIYF. CDR3 in DNA: TGTGCCAGCAGCTTAGAATGGAGCTCTGGAAACACCATATATTTT.

V usage is TRBV5-5 and J usage is TRBJ1-1; D call uncertain. V lost 5 bases and J 0 bases, leaving 11 bases between the germline ends. The V gene's germline CDR1 is SGHKS and CDR2 YYEKEE (reference sequence). The CDR3 length is 14 residues. CDR3 amino acids: CASRRASMNTEAFF. CDR3 DNA: TGTGCCAGCAGGAGGGCCTCTATGAACACTGAAGCTTTCTTT.

The chain combines TRBV28 with TRBJ2-7; 7 bases map to TRBD1. Trimming took 5 bases from V and 1 from J; bases not matched to a gene: 5. The CDR3 covers 14 residues. The germline gives CDR1 MDHEN, CDR2 SYDVKM. The CDR3 nucleotides are TGTGCCAGCAGTCCTCGGGACAGTTCCTACGAGCAGTACTTC. Translating gives CASSPRDSSYEQYF. Based on the CDR3 plus reference TRBV28 and TRBJ2-7, the full variable domain is DVKVTQSSRYLVKRTGEKVFLECVQDMDHENMFWYRQDPGLGLRLIYFSYDVKMKEKGDIPEGYSVSREKKERFSLILESASTNQTSMYLCASSPRDSSYEQYFGPGTRLTVT.

The rearrangement links TRBV6-5 to TRBJ1-6; TRBD1 aligns across 10 bases. Germline V gene data show CDR1 as MNHEY and CDR2 as SVGAGI. The CDR3 runs to 14 residues. V lost 6 bases to trimming and J lost 8 bases; unmatched junction nucleotides: 4. In DNA form, the CDR3 reads TGTGCCAGCAGCCCGGACAGGGGGGATTCACCCCTCCACTTT. It is translated as CASSPDRGDSPLHF.

This clone has just one count. This chain's CDR3 is CASQGLMNTEAFF. The DNA of the CDR3 is TGTGCCAGCCAGGGGCTCATGAACACTGAAGCTTTCTTT. V is TRBV2 and J is TRBJ1-1; D might be TRBD1 (6 bases). Germline-derived CDR1 and CDR2 are SNHLY and FYNNEI. The CDR3 sequence is 13 residues long. Trimming cost V 8 bases and J 0 bases, with 10 bases left between them.

The rearrangement links TRBV6-4 to TRBJ2-2; D might be TRBD2 (7 bases). V was clipped by 4 bases and J by 4 bases, with 13 bases between them. The germline CDR1 and CDR2 sequences are MRHNA and SNTAGT. The CDR3 contains 15 residues. The CDR3 here is CASSGGGPGTGELFF. CDR3 in DNA: TGTGCCAGCAGTGGCGGGGGCCCCGGCACCGGGGAGCTGTTTTTT.

The V and J genes are TRBV12-3 or TRBV12-4 and TRBJ2-2, with a weak D call TRBD1 (5 bases). CDR3 length: 11 amino acids. The ends were cut back, 9 bases at V and 4 bases at J, with 6 bases in the middle. CDR3 region: CASQGTGELFF. CDR3 DNA: TGTGCCAGTCAGGGCACCGGGGAGCTGTTTTTT.

This clone has more than one count but fewer than ten. The chain carries TRBV11-2 and TRBJ1-1, with a weak D call TRBD1 (5 bases). In germline, CDR1 is SGHAT, CDR2 FQNNGV. The CDR3 spans 15 residues. V dropped 4 bases and J dropped 9 bases, with 21 bases sitting between them. The CDR3 sequence: CASSSPREGMIKAFF. DNA of the CDR3: TGTGCCAGCAGCTCACCTCGGGAGGGGATGATTAAAGCTTTCTTT.

The chain uses TRBV21-1 and TRBJ2-1; the table's TRBD2 call for D was not verified on the DNA. TRBV21-1 is tagged as a pseudogene. The CDR3 runs 18 residues. The CDR3, as DNA: TGTGCCAGCAGCGACGAGAGGGTTTCTGGAAGAGGAGGCAATGAGCAGTTCTTC. Translation gives CASSDERVSGRGGNEQFF.

J is TRBJ2-1 and V is TRBV5-1; D perhaps matches TRBD2 (6 bases). Germline V gene lookup returns CDR1 SGHRS and CDR2 YFSETQ. The CDR3 consists of 16 residues. Trimming removed 0 bases from V and 0 bases from J, with 10 bases in between. CDR3 in DNA: TGCGCCAGCAGCTTGGCCGGGGGTCTCTCCTACAATGAGCAGTTCTTC. Its protein is CASSLAGGLSYNEQFF. Full variable domain (outside the CDR3, taken from reference TRBV5-1 and TRBJ2-1): KAGVTQTPRYLIKTRGQQVTLSCSPISGHRSVSWYQQTPGQGLQFLFEYFSETQRNKGNFPGRFSGRQFSNSRSEMNVSTLELGDSALYLCASSLAGGLSYNEQFFGPGTRLTVL.

This chain uses TRBV9 with TRBJ1-4, with 7 bases aligning to TRBD1. This CDR3 region has 17 residues. The V gene end was trimmed by 5 bases and the J gene end by 0 bases; junction bases not matched to a gene: 10. Germline loops: CDR1 SGDLS, CDR2 YYNGEE. The CDR3 DNA reads TGTGCCAGCAGTCAGACCCCCGACAGGGCAACTAATGAAAAACTGTTTTTT. Translating it yields CASSQTPDRATNEKLFF.

The chain carries TRBV2 and TRBJ2-1; TRBD1 aligns across 9 bases. The CDR3 totals 15 residues. Germline lookup yields CDR1 SNHLY and CDR2 FYNNEI. Germline trimming cut 4 bases from V and 4 bases from J; bases unmatched to any gene: 5. CDR3 sequence reads: CASSGGGQGYNEQFF. CDR3 DNA sequence: TGTGCCAGCAGTGGGGGGGGACAGGGATACAATGAGCAGTTCTTC.

The chain is built from TRBV28 and TRBJ1-1, with D perhaps matching TRBD1 (5 bases). The CDR3 contains 15 residues. CDR1 MDHEN and CDR2 SYDVKM come from the germline V gene. Trimming took off 5 bases at V and 2 bases at J, with 15 bases between the two ends. The DNA of the CDR3 is TGTGCCAGCAGTGAATCCCAGGGATATAACACTGAAGCTTTCTTT. It codes for CASSESQGYNTEAFF. Supplemented by reference TRBV28 and TRBJ1-1, the full variable domain reads DVKVTQSSRYLVKRTGEKVFLECVQDMDHENMFWYRQDPGLGLRLIYFSYDVKMKEKGDIPEGYSVSREKKERFSLILESASTNQTSMYLCASSESQGYNTEAFFGQGTRLTVV.

This clone has a handful of counts. The rearrangement joins TRBV19 to TRBJ1-5; TRBD1 aligns across 8 bases. The trim removed 6 bases at V and 1 base at J, leaving 5 bases unmatched. This CDR3 has 15 residues. Germline loops: CDR1 LNHDA, CDR2 SQIVND (reference sequence). The CDR3 is CASSLQGGSNQPQHF. As DNA, the CDR3 is TGTGCCAGTAGCCTACAGGGGGGGAGCAATCAGCCCCAGCATTTT.

This rearrangement joins TRBV9 to TRBJ2-3; 10 bases fit TRBD2. The CDR3 is 15 amino acids. Looked up from germline, CDR1 is SGDLS and CDR2 is YYNGEE. Trimming removed 0 bases from V and 4 bases from J; junction bases left unmatched: 2. In nucleotides, the CDR3 is TGTGCCAGCAGCGTAGGAGGGACTAGCGCAGATACGCAGTATTTT. Residues: CASSVGGTSADTQYF.

The J gene is TRBJ1-4, the V gene TRBV6-5; D is unclear. The V end lost 3 bases, the J end lost 5 bases, and 13 bases lay between the germline ends. The V gene's germline CDR1 is MNHEY and CDR2 SVGAGI. The CDR3 has 15 amino acids. The CDR3 nucleotides are TGTGCCAGCAGTTATCGCGGGCGTGGGAATGAAAAACTGTTTTTT. Protein: CASSYRGRGNEKLFF.

The genes are TRBV4-1 and TRBJ1-6; no clear D. Germline CDR1 and CDR2: MGHRA and YSYEKL. Trimming removed 3 bases at V and 0 bases at J, with 6 bases between. This CDR3 is 15 amino acids long. This chain's CDR3 is CASSQSSSYNSPLHF. In nucleotides, the CDR3 is TGCGCCAGCAGCCAGTCTAGCTCCTATAATTCACCCCTCCACTTT.

V gene TRBV5-1 combines with J gene TRBJ2-2, with 8 nucleotides matching TRBD1. CDR1 and CDR2 (germline): SGHRS, YFSETQ. The CDR3 is made up of 15 amino acids. V was clipped by 4 bases and J by 3 bases; unmatched bases: 5. As DNA, the CDR3 is TGCGCCAGCAGCGTCTTACAGGGGGACACCGGGGAGCTGTTTTTT. Translating gives CASSVLQGDTGELFF. Full variable domain (rest looked up from reference TRBV5-1 and TRBJ2-2): KAGVTQTPRYLIKTRGQQVTLSCSPISGHRSVSWYQQTPGQGLQFLFEYFSETQRNKGNFPGRFSGRQFSNSRSEMNVSTLELGDSALYLCASSVLQGDTGELFFGEGSRLTVL.

The chain uses TRBV10-2 and TRBJ1-5, with 7 nucleotides matching TRBD1. With V trimmed by 4 bases and J by 7 bases, 7 bases remained unmatched. Germline V CDR1 and CDR2: WSHSY, SAAADI. The CDR3 contains 14 residues. CDR3 residues: CASSGATGEQPQHF. In DNA form, the CDR3 reads TGCGCCAGCAGTGGTGCAACAGGGGAACAGCCCCAGCATTTT.

The chain uses TRBV5-4 and TRBJ2-3; 7 positions agree with TRBD2. The V gene's germline CDR1 is SGHNT and CDR2 YYREEE (reference sequence). This CDR3 has 14 residues. With V trimmed by 4 bases and J by 13 bases, 15 bases remained unmatched. CDR3 amino acids: CASSPTTLATGEYF. The CDR3 coding sequence is TGTGCCAGCAGCCCTACAACACTAGCGACGGGGGAGTATTTT.

The rearrangement uses TRBV7-9 and TRBJ1-5, with TRBD1 matching over 10 bases. The CDR3 contains 17 residues. Germline lookup yields CDR1 SEHNR and CDR2 FQNEAQ (reference sequence). The V gene end was trimmed by 5 bases and the J gene end by 7 bases; junction bases not matched to a gene: 14. The CDR3: CASSRTATGGAWQPQHF. In DNA form, the CDR3 reads TGTGCCAGCAGCCGAACCGCGACAGGGGGCGCGTGGCAGCCCCAGCATTTT.

The V and J genes are TRBV5-1 and TRBJ2-5; D may be TRBD2 (7 bases). The germline V gene encodes CDR1 SGHRS and CDR2 YFSETQ. This CDR3 has 16 amino acids. V dropped 5 bases and J dropped 4 bases, with 21 bases sitting between them. The CDR3, as DNA: TGCGCCAGCAGAACAGGCCTCGGGGGGCCCCCAGAGACCCAGTACTTC. Translation gives CASRTGLGGPPETQYF. Using reference TRBV5-1 and TRBJ2-5 for the parts outside the CDR3, the full variable domain is KAGVTQTPRYLIKTRGQQVTLSCSPISGHRSVSWYQQTPGQGLQFLFEYFSETQRNKGNFPGRFSGRQFSNSRSEMNVSTLELGDSALYLCASRTGLGGPPETQYFGPGTRLLVL.